This TCR beta chain came from a study of shared clonotypes between healthy human individuals. Study results and caveats: Memory subsets had estimated richness that was generally smaller than that of naive subsets.

J was trimmed by 5 bases and V by 4 bases; bases with no gene match: 12. The CDR3 sequence is 15 residues long. Germline V gene data show CDR1 as SQVTM and CDR2 as ANQGSEA. As regards this clone: The antigen is unknown.

Several immunoSEQ 96-well plates shared each subset's DNA, each plate a replicate. Per the authors' pipeline: Without quality scores, immunoSEQ junctional reads could not be filtered like full-length reads. Assay used: immunoSEQ multiplex PCR; TCRdb lists only in-frame clones, some missing. The DNA was the basis for D and trimming; V, J and clone size are from that table. The table records over a million clones, about 96% of them present only once. Recent acute infections and vaccinations were absent in the healthy HIV-negative adult donors. The TCR comes from a man younger than 40 in good health. The sequencing input was naive CD4+ T cells sorted from blood. Subset meaning: CD45RA+ positively selected. The chain employs TRBV29-1 and TRBJ1-1; 8 bases line up with TRBD1. The DNA of the CDR3 is TGCAGCGTTGTGTACAGGGGGGCCTCCAAGACTGAAGCTTTCTTT. Translated, it gives CSVVYRGASKTEAFF.